The 9 T cell receptor beta chains given below trace back to one sample, sequenced in a study of CD8 T cells in Susac syndrome. An input of about 0.5 to 1 ug of RNA was subjected to reverse transcription using random hexamers. Each CDR3 protein gets one entry after TCRdb re-called the immunoSEQ multiplex PCR reads with MiXCR. The table shows about 180,000 distinct CDR3 sequences, with about 95% occurring only once. The sample was CD4+ T cells from PBMCs. Every receptor here comes from a human donor with Susac syndrome.

This clonotype was counted a few times. The chain employs TRBV27 and TRBJ2-2; D is unclear. Germline CDR1 reads MNHEY; CDR2 reads SMNVEV (reference sequence). Trimming pared 4 bases from V and 0 bases from J, leaving 3 bases between. The CDR3 is made up of 13 amino acids. In DNA form, the CDR3 reads TGTGCCAGCAGTTCCGCGAACACCGGGGAGCTGTTTTTT. Protein product: CASSSANTGELFF.

In its sample, this clonotype was seen once. V usage is TRBV30 and J usage is TRBJ2-5; the D gene is possibly TRBD2 (5 bases). The CDR3 loop spans 13 amino acids. Looked up from germline, CDR1 is GTSNPN and CDR2 is SVGIG (reference sequence). V was cut by 2 bases and J by 6 bases, with 13 bases left in between. The CDR3 DNA is TGTGCCTGGAGTCTAGCCGGTCGGAAGACCCAGTACTTC. This encodes CAWSLAGRKTQYF.

This chain joins TRBV15 and TRBJ1-2; D not resolved. CDR1 is LNHNV and CDR2 is YYDKDF in the germline V gene (reference sequence). This CDR3 contains 14 residues. V was clipped by 0 bases and J by 4 bases, with 9 bases between them. As DNA, the CDR3 is TGTGCCACCAGCAGAGAACGAACAGTCTATGGCTACACCTTC. Translating gives CATSRERTVYGYTF.

This chain uses TRBV29-1 with TRBJ1-2, with a possible D match to TRBD1 (6 bases). Per germline, CDR1 SQVTM and CDR2 ANQGSEA. The CDR3 is 11 amino acids. The V end lost 5 bases, the J end lost 6 bases, and 10 bases lay between the germline ends. This CDR3 reads CSVTPGDGYTF. In DNA form, the CDR3 reads TGCAGCGTTACCCCAGGGGATGGCTACACCTTC.

The chain employs TRBV4-3 and TRBJ2-7; no clear D. V was trimmed by 1 base and J by 5 bases, leaving 9 bases between them. Germline CDR1 and CDR2: LGHNA and YSLEER. The CDR3 extends over 13 amino acids. CDR3 sequence (DNA): TGCGCCAGCAGCCAAGTTCTTGGGGACGAGCAGTACTTC. Protein product: CASSQVLGDEQYF.

The chain couples TRBV6-5 to TRBJ2-1; D possibly corresponds to TRBD1 (6 bases). This CDR3 comprises 14 residues. Germline V gene sequence: CDR1 MNHEY, CDR2 SVGAGI. The V end lost 4 bases, the J end lost 1 base, and 8 bases lay between the germline ends. The CDR3 nucleotides are TGTGCCAGCAGTTCTGGACAGTCCTACAATGAGCAGTTCTTC. Residues: CASSSGQSYNEQFF.

Here the CDR3 reads CASRKAGVETQYF. CDR3 bases: TGTGCCAGCAGGAAAGCGGGAGTTGAGACCCAGTACTTC. The chain carries TRBV12-3 or TRBV12-4 and TRBJ2-5, with 8 bases matching TRBD2. V shed 6 bases and J 5 bases; nucleotides not matched to a gene: 5. The CDR3 consists of 13 residues.

The J gene is TRBJ2-7, the V gene TRBV28; D is perhaps TRBD2 (7 bases). This CDR3 is 15 amino acids long. CDR1 is MDHEN and CDR2 is SYDVKM in the germline V gene. Trimming took 8 bases from V and 0 from J, leaving 17 bases between them. This CDR3 reads CASGAGAPPSYEQYF. CDR3 nucleotides: TGTGCCAGCGGGGCGGGGGCACCACCCTCCTACGAGCAGTACTTC.

The J gene is TRBJ2-1, the V gene TRBV10-3; tentatively, D is TRBD2 (6 bases). CDR3 length equals 17 residues. The germline V gene has CDR1 ENHRY and CDR2 SYGVKD. V lost 0 bases to trimming and J lost 8 bases, with 20 bases between them. CDR3 DNA sequence: TGTGCCATCAGTGAGTCGACCGGGACTCCCTTGAGGGATGAGCAGTTCTTC. Translation gives CAISESTGTPLRDEQFF.